This T cell receptor (beta chain) was captured in a study of cytomegalovirus exposure and HLA in healthy donors. Across the study: Falling in the Caucasian-associated ancestry cluster were roughly 86% of some 400 genotyped donors. Study results and caveats: TCR beta V- and J-gene trimming was later associated with a missense DCLRE1C variant.

For this clone: Its antigen is undetermined.

The PCR was carried out with 60 Vbeta primers and 13 Jbeta primers. Generated by immunoSEQ multiplex PCR, the TCRdb table keeps only in-frame clones and is missing some. The sample lists more than 150,000 clones; 70% to 90% were seen once. This TCR came from a man between 18 and 35 years old in good health and CMV-seropositive. Sequencing was carried out using PBMCs.

CDR3 protein: CASSENAGSRPGNTIYF. The CDR3 DNA follows: TGTGCCAGCAGTGAAAACGCGGGCTCAAGGCCAGGAAACACCATATATTTT. The chain joins TRBV25-1 to TRBJ1-3; D not resolved. The germline V gene has CDR1 MGHDK and CDR2 SYGVNS. CDR3 length equals 17 residues. Trimming left V 2 bases short and J 4 bases short, with 18 bases between. Drawing the rest from reference TRBV25-1 and TRBJ1-3, the complete variable domain is EADIYQTPRYLVIGTGKKITLECSQTMGHDKMYWYQQDPGMELHLIHYSYGVNSTEKGDLSSESTVSRIRTEHFPLTLESARPSHTSQYLCASSENAGSRPGNTIYFGEGSWLTVV.